This section outlines one T cell receptor beta chain sequence together with its context. The antigen it recognizes is unknown. The record has no base qualities; no much larger clone is one base away. The CDR3 starts with the cysteine, ends with the phenylalanine, and has 16 residues. The sequence is cut down to CDR3 DNA, 48 bases in frame from base 1. The germline V gene specifies SGHRS as CDR1 and YFSETQ as CDR2. V lost 1 base and J lost 4 bases, and the count of bases not matched to a germline gene is 10. CD8 naive samples were obtained by positive selection for CCR7 among CD45RO-negative cells, yielding a CD45RA+CCR7+ population from which TemRA cells were excluded. The donors were healthy, HIV-negative adults who had no recently reported acute infections or vaccinations. Only Caucasian adults living in Nashville, Tennessee, USA were represented among the donors. Blood was obtained by leukapheresis, after which PBMCs were separated by Ficoll-Histopaque density gradient centrifugation and cryopreserved in liquid nitrogen vapor phase. Analytical flow cytometry was used to check the purity and quantity of each magnetically sorted T cell population. From each sorted fraction, genomic DNA was isolated and quantified by UV absorbance on a Nanodrop 2000c.

The source of the sample is a study of shared clonotypes between healthy human individuals (dated by TCRdb to 2018 to 2020). The study in broad terms: Three men and a couple of women, aged 18 to 49 years, made up the cohort. For each donor, three plates each were used for CD4 naive and CD4 memory, two plates were used for CD8 naive, and one plate was used for CD8 memory. Blood TCR repertoires of roughly five healthy adults were deeply sequenced to estimate repertoire size and the extent of clonotype sharing between individuals. Libraries were prepared and TCR repertoires were sequenced by different laboratories using diverse techniques, in order to increase sequencing depth and limit assay-specific biases. Leukapheresis yielded between about 0.85 and 10 billion PBMCs per donor.

Paper-wide results and their limitations: Sampling was restricted to blood, and TCR repertoires in tissue are likely to differ from TCR repertoires in blood. When a few donors were compared, the shared fraction of clonotypes was around 5% for naive CD4, roughly 3.3% for naive CD8, about 2.5% for memory CD4, and roughly 0.43% for memory CD8. Incomplete sequencing was indicated by rarefaction of sorted-subset datasets, despite the large sequencing depth. Because the study included a small number of donors, the genetic and exposure-history diversity represented was limited. Pairwise subsampling led to the expectation that sequencing depth would affect the degree of clonotype sharing among donors. Naive subsets generally had larger estimated clonotype richness than memory subsets did. Compared with non-shared clonotypes, clonotypes shared by all four sorted-subset donors had higher generation probabilities.

TCR CDR3 regions were amplified from genomic DNA by multiplex PCR using the deep immunoSEQ assay. Extracted genomic DNA from each cell subset was distributed evenly across all wells of several immunoSEQ 96-well plates, and each plate was treated as a replicate. Each replicate PCR for sorted subsets received around 0.2 ug genomic DNA, equal to roughly 30,000 T cell genomes. Purified libraries were measured with a Qubit 3.0 fluorometer, size-checked on a Bioanalyzer 2100, and measured again with the KAPA Library Quantification kit. Every immunoSEQ 96-well plate was sequenced on a dedicated single-read 150-cycle Illumina NextSeq 550 flow cell. Per the source publication's procedure: The immunoSEQ output contained only junctional sequences without quality scores, so filtering could not match that applied to full-length reads. Sequences were annotated with PyIR, a Python wrapper for IgBLAST v1.9, using IMGT germline references to assign V/J genes and CDR3. Reads with weak V/J assignments (E-value above 1e-6), missing CDR3, stop codons, out-of-frame junctions, or ambiguous translated residues were removed. V3J clonotypes were defined as sequences sharing the same inferred V gene, J gene, and CDR3 amino acid sequence. To compute the percentage overlap between repertoires, the number of shared unique clonotypes was divided by the size of the smaller repertoire. Richness of each repertoire was evaluated using RTK rarefaction, the Chao1 estimator, and Recon v2.1 estimates of unobserved clonotypes. Generation probabilities were computed with OLGA for all TCRbeta clonotypes obtained by the gDNA method from a handful of donors. Held by TCRdb, this immuneACCESS table contains in-frame sequences only and omits some clones. Under half of the omission traces to an unresolved V gene where checked; the cause of the rest is unknown. The V and J calls and clone size come from that table; D and trimming were worked out from the DNA. The sample table records 1.5 million to 2.5 million clones; approximately 95% of these occur just once. The top ten hold more than 0.95% of the sample.

The TCR was taken from a man between 18 and 35 years old in good health. The chain links TRBV5-1 with TRBJ1-2; TRBD1 aligns with 7 central bases. Sequenced input: naive CD8+ T cells sorted from blood. The cell subset or site label corresponds to: CD45RA+CCR7+. The CDR3 protein sequence reads: CASSLTGATSAYGYTF. The DNA sequence is TGCGCCAGCAGCTTGACAGGGGCGACCTCTGCCTATGGCTACACCTTC. Joined to the reference TRBV5-1 and TRBJ1-2 proteins, this CDR3 gives the full variable domain: KAGVTQTPRYLIKTRGQQVTLSCSPISGHRSVSWYQQTPGQGLQFLFEYFSETQRNKGNFPGRFSGRQFSNSRSEMNVSTLELGDSALYLCASSLTGATSAYGYTFGSGTRLTVV.